The 6 T cell receptor beta chains below were found in one sample sequenced in a study of blood T cell repertoires in COVID-19 (dated by TCRdb to 2018 to 2020). Receptors were amplified or captured by the immunoSEQ multiplex PCR assay. This immuneACCESS table, as held by TCRdb, lists in-frame sequences with V and J called but not all clones. Of the missing ones, under half trace to an unresolved V gene in checked studies; the others have no known cause. The sample contains 150,000 to 200,000 clones, roughly nine tenths of them found a single time. Jointly, the top ten make up 2% to 2.5% of the sample. The sequencing sample was made of PBMCs or T cells enriched from blood (not recorded which). The origin of the receptors is a woman between 35 and 50 years old with acute COVID-19.

The chain recombines TRBV27 with TRBJ1-6; TRBD1 might be the D (6 bases). The CDR3 sequence is 16 residues long. V lost 6 bases to trimming and J lost 8 bases, with 20 bases between them. Germline values: CDR1 MNHEY, CDR2 SMNVEV (reference sequence). The CDR3 protein is CASSLTGGGAYSPLHF. CDR3 nucleotide sequence: TGTGCCAGCAGCCTCACCGGGGGGGGCGCGTATTCACCCCTCCACTTT.

The rearrangement joins TRBV9 to TRBJ2-7, with 10 bases lining up with TRBD2. Unmatched junction bases numbered 9, after V lost 4 bases and J lost 2 bases. The CDR3 is 16 residues long. From germline, CDR1 is SGDLS and CDR2 YYNGEE. CDR3 nucleotides: TGTGCCAGCAGCCCATCCCTAGCGGGGGATCCCTACGAGCAGTACTTC. This translates into CASSPSLAGDPYEQYF.

The rearrangement uses TRBV19 and TRBJ2-1; 9 bases agree with TRBD2. The CDR3 covers 16 residues. The V gene end was trimmed by 8 bases and the J gene end by 0 bases; junction bases not matched to a gene: 8. CDR1 LNHDA and CDR2 SQIVND come from the germline V gene (reference sequence). The DNA of the CDR3 is TGTGCCAGTTCCGTAGCGGGAGCGAGCTCCTACAATGAGCAGTTCTTC. Encoded protein: CASSVAGASSYNEQFF.

The chain links TRBV7-6 to TRBJ2-2; D gene ambiguous. CDR3 size: 14 residues. Germline CDR1 is SGHVS and CDR2 is FNYEAQ. V was clipped by 6 bases and J by 1 base, with 9 bases between them. As DNA, the CDR3 is TGTGCCAGCAGACTACTAATGAACACCGGGGAGCTGTTTTTT. Protein: CASRLLMNTGELFF.

V and J are TRBV28 and TRBJ1-5; weak D call: TRBD1 (6 bases). This CDR3 is built from 13 residues. Germline CDR1 and CDR2: MDHEN and SYDVKM. The V end lost 6 bases, the J end lost 1 base, and 7 bases lay between the germline ends. In DNA form, the CDR3 reads TGTGCCAGCAGCACAGGGAGCAATCAGCCCCAGCATTTT. It encodes CASSTGSNQPQHF. The full variable domain, with the rest looked up from reference TRBV28 and TRBJ1-5, is DVKVTQSSRYLVKRTGEKVFLECVQDMDHENMFWYRQDPGLGLRLIYFSYDVKMKEKGDIPEGYSVSREKKERFSLILESASTNQTSMYLCASSTGSNQPQHFGDGTRLSIL.

The J gene is TRBJ2-3, the V gene TRBV3-1 (or the pseudogene TRBV3-2); the match to TRBD1 covers 7 bases. The CDR3 contains 12 residues. Germline loops: CDR1 LGHDT, CDR2 YNNKEL (reference sequence). V was pared by 4 bases and J by 6 bases, with 1 base of the junction left unmatched. CDR3 in DNA: TGTGCCAGCAGCCCACAGGGGGATACGCAGTATTTT. It specifies CASSPQGDTQYF.